This TCR beta chain emerged from a study of a mutant IDH1 vaccine in newly diagnosed glioma. Study background: It was at week 35 that visit V12 occurred, and at week 47 that visit V13 did.

General study findings and limits: Pseudoprogression apparently tracked independently of changes in top peripheral T cell clonotypes. The occurrence of vaccine-induced immune responses was seen in around 94% of patients.

CDR1 is SGHAT and CDR2 is FQNNGV in the germline V gene. The CDR3 runs 14 residues. V shed 0 bases and J shed 0 bases, with 3 bases lying between them. The method was immunoSEQ multiplex PCR; TCRdb's version includes in-frame clones alone and lacks a portion of them. This table holds approximately 60,000 clones, 75% to 90% found once. A note on this clone: What it recognizes is unknown.

The time point: week 47, end of study. The content of each vaccine dose was 300 ug of mutant IDH1 20-mer peptide, and topical imiquimod accompanied it. The clonotype comes from a woman aged 50 to 60 with glioma. The source was PBMCs, collected from a glioma patient whose treatment included an IDH1 peptide vaccine. The V gene is TRBV11-2, the J gene TRBJ1-5; D gene unclear. The CDR3 sequence: CASSLEISNQPQHF. CDR3 coding DNA: TGTGCCAGCAGCTTAGAAATTAGCAATCAGCCCCAGCATTTT.